This paragraph reports one T cell receptor (beta chain). Its antigen is not identified. Time point given: pre-treatment sample, taken before nivolumab and TIL therapy. The tumor samples were excised metastases, mostly pleural nodules or supraclavicular lymph nodes. Patients then received nivolumab; progressors got lymphodepletion, TIL and IL-2. V dropped 4 bases and J dropped 4; count of bases not matched to a gene: 5. Per germline, CDR1 SGDLS and CDR2 YYNGEE. The CDR3 is 15 residues long. The data belong to a study of TIL therapy for anti-PD-1-resistant metastatic lung cancer. Broader study findings: Compared with baseline intratumoral T cells, expanded TIL cultures were more clonal and less diverse (roughly 6.3% vs 31%).

This was the immunoSEQ v3 assay. Some clones are missing from TCRdb's copy, which holds only in-frame ones; the method was immunoSEQ multiplex PCR. This sample carries about 6,300 clones, about 60% of them seen once, and the ten largest clones take around 5.7%. This clonotype originated in a person between 25 and 79 years old with non-small cell lung cancer. The input for sequencing was tumor tissue, taken at baseline. The chain has TRBV9 and TRBJ2-3; 11 positions match TRBD2. In DNA form, the CDR3 reads TGTGCCAGCAGCCACACTAGCGGGGGCTCAGATACGCAGTATTTT. It encodes CASSHTSGGSDTQYF.